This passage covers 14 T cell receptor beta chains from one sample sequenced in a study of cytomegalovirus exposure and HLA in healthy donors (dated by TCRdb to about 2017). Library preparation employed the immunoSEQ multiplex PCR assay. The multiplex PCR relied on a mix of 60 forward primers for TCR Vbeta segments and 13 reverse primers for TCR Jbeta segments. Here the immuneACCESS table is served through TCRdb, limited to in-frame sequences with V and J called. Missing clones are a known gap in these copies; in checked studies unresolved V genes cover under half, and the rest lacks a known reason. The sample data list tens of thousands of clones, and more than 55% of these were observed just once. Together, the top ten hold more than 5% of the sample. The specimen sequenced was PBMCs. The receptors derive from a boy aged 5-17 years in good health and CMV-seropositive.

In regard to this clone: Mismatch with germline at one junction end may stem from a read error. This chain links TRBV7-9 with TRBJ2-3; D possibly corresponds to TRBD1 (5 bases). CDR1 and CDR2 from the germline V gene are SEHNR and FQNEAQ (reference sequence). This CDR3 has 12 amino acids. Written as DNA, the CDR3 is TGTTCCAGCAGCCAAGAGTCAGGGACGCAGTATTTT. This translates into CSSSQESGTQYF.

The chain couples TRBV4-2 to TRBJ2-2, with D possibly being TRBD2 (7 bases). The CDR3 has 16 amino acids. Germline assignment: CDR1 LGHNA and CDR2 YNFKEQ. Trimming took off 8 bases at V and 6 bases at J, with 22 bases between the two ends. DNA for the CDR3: TGTGCCAGCTCCACAACGATGAGGGGGGGCCCCGGGGAGCTGTTTTTT. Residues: CASSTTMRGGPGELFF.

The CDR3 DNA sequence: TGTGCCTGGGCAGGGGGTAGGGGTACTGAAGCTTTCTTT. This encodes CAWAGGRGTEAFF. V is TRBV30 and J is TRBJ1-1; 7 bases match TRBD1. Germline V gene sequence: CDR1 GTSNPN, CDR2 SVGIG (reference sequence). With 5 bases clipped from V and 5 bases from J, the junction kept 8 bases outside the gene matches. The CDR3 sequence is 13 residues long.

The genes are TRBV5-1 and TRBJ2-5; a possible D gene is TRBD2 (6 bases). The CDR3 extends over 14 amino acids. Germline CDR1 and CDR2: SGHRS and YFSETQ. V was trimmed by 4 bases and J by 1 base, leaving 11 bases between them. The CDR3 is CASSAGTVQETQYF. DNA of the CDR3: TGCGCCAGCAGCGCCGGGACTGTCCAAGAGACCCAGTACTTC. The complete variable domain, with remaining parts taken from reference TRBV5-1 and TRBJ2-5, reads KAGVTQTPRYLIKTRGQQVTLSCSPISGHRSVSWYQQTPGQGLQFLFEYFSETQRNKGNFPGRFSGRQFSNSRSEMNVSTLELGDSALYLCASSAGTVQETQYFGPGTRLLVL.

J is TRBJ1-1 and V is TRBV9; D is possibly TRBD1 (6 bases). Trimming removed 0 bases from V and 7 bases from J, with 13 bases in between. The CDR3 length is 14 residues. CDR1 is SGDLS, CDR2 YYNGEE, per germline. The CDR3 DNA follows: TGTGCCAGCAGCGTAGTGGCAGGGGCTAGTGAAGCTTTCTTT. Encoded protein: CASSVVAGASEAFF.

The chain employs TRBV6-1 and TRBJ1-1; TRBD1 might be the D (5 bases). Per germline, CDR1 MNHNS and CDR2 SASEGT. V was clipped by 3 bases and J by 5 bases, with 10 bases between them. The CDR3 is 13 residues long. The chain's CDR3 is CASSEYGGTEAFF. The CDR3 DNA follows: TGTGCCAGCAGTGAGTACGGGGGGACTGAAGCTTTCTTT.

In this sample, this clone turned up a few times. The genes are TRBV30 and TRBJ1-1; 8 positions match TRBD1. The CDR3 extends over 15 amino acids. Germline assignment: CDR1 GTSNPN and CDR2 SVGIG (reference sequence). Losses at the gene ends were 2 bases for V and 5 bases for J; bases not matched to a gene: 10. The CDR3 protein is CAWSSGQGLRTEAFF. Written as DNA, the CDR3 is TGTGCCTGGAGTTCCGGACAGGGCCTACGGACTGAAGCTTTCTTT.

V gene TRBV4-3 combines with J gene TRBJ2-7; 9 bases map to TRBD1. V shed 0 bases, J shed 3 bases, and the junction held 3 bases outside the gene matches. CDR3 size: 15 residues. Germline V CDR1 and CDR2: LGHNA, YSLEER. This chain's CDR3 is CASSQDLDRGYEQYF. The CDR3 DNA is TGCGCCAGCAGCCAAGATCTGGACAGGGGCTACGAGCAGTACTTC.

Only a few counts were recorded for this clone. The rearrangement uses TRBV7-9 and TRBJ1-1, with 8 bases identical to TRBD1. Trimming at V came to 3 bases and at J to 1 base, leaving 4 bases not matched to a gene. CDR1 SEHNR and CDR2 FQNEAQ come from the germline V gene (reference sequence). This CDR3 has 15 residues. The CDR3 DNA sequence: TGTGCCAGCAGCTTTCTCACAGGGGGGAACACTGAAGCTTTCTTT. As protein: CASSFLTGGNTEAFF.

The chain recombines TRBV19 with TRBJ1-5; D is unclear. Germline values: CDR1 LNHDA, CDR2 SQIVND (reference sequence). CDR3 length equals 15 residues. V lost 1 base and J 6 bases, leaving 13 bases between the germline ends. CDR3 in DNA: TGTGCCAGTAGTATAGTTGGAGGGCCCAGTCAGCCCCAGCATTTT. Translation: CASSIVGGPSQPQHF. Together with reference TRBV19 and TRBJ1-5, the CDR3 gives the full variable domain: DGGITQSPKYLFRKEGQNVTLSCEQNLNHDAMYWYRQDPGQGLRLIYYSQIVNDFQKGDIAEGYSVSREKKESFPLTVTSAQKNPTAFYLCASSIVGGPSQPQHFGDGTRLSIL.

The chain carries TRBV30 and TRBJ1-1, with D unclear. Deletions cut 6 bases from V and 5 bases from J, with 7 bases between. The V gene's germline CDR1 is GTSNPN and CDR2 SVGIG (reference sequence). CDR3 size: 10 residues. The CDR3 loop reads CACKRTEAFF. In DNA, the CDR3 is TGTGCCTGTAAGAGAACTGAAGCTTTCTTT.

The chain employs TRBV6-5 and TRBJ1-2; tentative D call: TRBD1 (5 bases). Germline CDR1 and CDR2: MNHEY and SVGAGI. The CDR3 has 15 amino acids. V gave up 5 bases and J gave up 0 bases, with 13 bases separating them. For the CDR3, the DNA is TGTGCCAGCAGTCCAGGGTCGGCGGCTAACTATGGCTACACCTTC. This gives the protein CASSPGSAANYGYTF.

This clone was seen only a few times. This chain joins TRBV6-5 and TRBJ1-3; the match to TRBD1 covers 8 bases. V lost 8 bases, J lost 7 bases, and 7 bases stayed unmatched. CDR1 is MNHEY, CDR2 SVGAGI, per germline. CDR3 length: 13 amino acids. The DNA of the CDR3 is TGTGCCAGCCGGTCAGGGGGCGATAACACCATATATTTT. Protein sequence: CASRSGGDNTIYF.

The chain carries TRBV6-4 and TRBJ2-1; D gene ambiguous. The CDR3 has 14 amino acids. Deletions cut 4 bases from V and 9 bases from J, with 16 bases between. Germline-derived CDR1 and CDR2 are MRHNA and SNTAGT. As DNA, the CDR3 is TGTGCCAGCAGTGCTAGGCAGCTATCGAGTGAGCAGTTCTTC. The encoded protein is CASSARQLSSEQFF.